What follows are 26 T cell receptor beta chains derived from one specimen sequenced in a study of Graves' ophthalmopathy and Graves' hyperthyroidism. RNA transcripts yielded amplified TCR beta CDR3 regions. HTBI primers served in a first-round RT-PCR, which a second-round multiplex PCR followed. TCRdb re-called the multiplex PCR reads with MiXCR, one entry per CDR3 protein. Among 650,000 to 900,000 distinct CDR3 sequences listed, about 44% were seen once. Sequenced input: peripheral blood. These receptors were obtained from an adult man with Graves' ophthalmopathy.

This clonotype came up a few times. V and J are TRBV20-1 and TRBJ2-5, with 8 bases that match TRBD1. J was trimmed by 6 bases and V by 1 base; bases with no gene match: 4. Looked up from germline, CDR1 is DFQATT and CDR2 is SNEGSKA (reference sequence). The CDR3 runs to 13 residues. The CDR3 sequence: CSARADRAKTQYF. The DNA for the CDR3 is TGCAGTGCTAGAGCGGACAGGGCAAAGACCCAGTACTTC.

In this sample, this clonotype turned up once. This chain connects TRBV7-2 to TRBJ1-2; 9 bases map to TRBD1. From germline, CDR1 is SGHTA and CDR2 FQGNSA. CDR3 length: 16 residues. V lost 1 base and J lost 5; bases outside the gene matches: 8. The chain's CDR3 is CASSLVGTGSSYGYTF. In nucleotides, the CDR3 is TGTGCCAGCAGCTTAGTAGGGACAGGGTCTAGTTATGGCTACACCTTC.

V and J are TRBV14 and TRBJ1-3; D perhaps matches TRBD1 (5 bases). The CDR3 is 17 amino acids. Deletions cut 6 bases from V and 1 base from J, with 19 bases between. Germline V gene sequence: CDR1 SGHDN, CDR2 FVKESK. The CDR3 loop is CASSSFTGGKSGNTIYF. The CDR3 DNA reads as TGTGCCAGCAGTTCCTTTACGGGGGGGAAATCTGGAAACACCATATATTTT.

V gene TRBV3-1 combines with J gene TRBJ2-2, with D maybe TRBD1 (6 bases). The V gene's germline CDR1 is LGHDT and CDR2 YNNKEL (reference sequence). The CDR3 runs to 13 residues. Trimming stripped 7 bases from V and 7 bases from J, with 13 bases between. The CDR3 here is CASTLQGSGELFF. The CDR3 nucleotides read TGTGCCAGCACACTTCAGGGGAGCGGGGAGCTGTTTTTT.

This clonotype was seen many times. The rearrangement uses TRBV25-1 and TRBJ2-7; 8 nucleotides align to TRBD2. The length of the CDR3 is 18 residues. The germline CDR1 and CDR2 sequences are MGHDK and SYGVNS. Trimming took 1 base from V and 5 from J; bases not matched to a gene: 16. DNA for the CDR3: TGTGCCAGCAGTGAATCTGGAGCGGGAGTGGGTCGCAACCACGAGCAGTACTTC. Translated: CASSESGAGVGRNHEQYF.

This clonotype was seen more than once but under ten times. This rearrangement joins TRBV10-3 to TRBJ1-1; maybe TRBD1 (6 bases). Per germline, CDR1 ENHRY and CDR2 SYGVKD. The germline V and J ends were trimmed by 7 bases and 4 bases, with 22 bases remaining between them. The CDR3 runs to 16 residues. CDR3 loop: CAITPSGWGASTEAFF. CDR3 DNA sequence: TGTGCCATCACCCCCTCCGGTTGGGGGGCCAGCACTGAAGCTTTCTTT.

The chain has TRBV10-2 and TRBJ2-5; weak D call: TRBD2 (6 bases). The CDR3 is made up of 13 amino acids. V shed 7 bases and J shed 4 bases, with 13 bases lying between them. Looked up from germline, CDR1 is WSHSY and CDR2 is SAAADI. DNA for the CDR3: TGCGCCAGCACGGAGGGATCTTTAGAGACCCAGTACTTC. It translates to CASTEGSLETQYF.

The chain couples TRBV10-3 to TRBJ2-2, with TRBD1 identical over 9 bases. J lost 1 base, V lost 8 bases, and 2 bases had no gene match. Germline CDR1 ENHRY, CDR2 SYGVKD. This CDR3 comprises 14 residues. The CDR3 loop reads CAIRDRENTGELFF. For the CDR3, the DNA is TGTGCCATCCGGGACAGGGAGAACACCGGGGAGCTGTTTTTT.

V and J are TRBV5-8 and TRBJ2-7; D perhaps matches TRBD2 (5 bases). Trimming left V 10 bases short and J 1 base short, with 15 bases between. This CDR3 spans 13 amino acids. CDR1 and CDR2 (germline): SGHTS, YDEGEE. The DNA of the CDR3 is TGTGCCTCACATCCAGGCGGGTCCTACGAGCAGTACTTC. Residues: CASHPGGSYEQYF.

Regarding this clonotype: This sequence may be a read error, since a much larger clone differs from it by one base. The rearrangement joins TRBV10-3 to TRBJ2-5; D ambiguous. Germline-derived CDR1 and CDR2 are ENHRY and SYGVKD. There are 13 residues in the CDR3. Trimming shortened V by 6 bases and J by 2 bases, and 10 bases separated the two germline ends. CDR3 amino acids: CAISANLQETQYF. The CDR3, as DNA: TGTGCCATCAGCGCGAATCTTCAAGAGACCCAGTACTTC.

This clonotype was seen ten or more times. This chain connects TRBV7-2 to TRBJ1-2; no firm D call. Germline CDR1 is SGHTA and CDR2 is FQGNSA. V was trimmed by 0 bases and J by 0 bases, leaving 5 bases between them. The length of the CDR3 is 14 residues. This CDR3 reads CASSLAGPNYGYTF. The CDR3 region has the DNA TGTGCCAGCAGCTTAGCTGGCCCTAACTATGGCTACACCTTC.

The chain employs TRBV7-8 and TRBJ1-1; D gene unclear. The CDR3 is 15 amino acids. Trimming left V 4 bases short and J 3 bases short, with 15 bases between. Germline V gene lookup returns CDR1 SGHVS and CDR2 FQNEAQ. DNA of the CDR3: TGTGCCAGCAGCTCCCGGAGTCATGGGGACACTGAAGCTTTCTTT. It codes for CASSSRSHGDTEAFF.

The chain combines TRBV29-1 with TRBJ1-6, with D possibly being TRBD1 (5 bases). CDR3 length equals 14 residues. Germline-derived CDR1 and CDR2 are SQVTM and ANQGSEA. The CDR3 DNA reads TGCAGTGGTGAGGGGAGCTCCTATAATTCACCCCTCCACTTT. Translated: CSGEGSSYNSPLHF.

The chain joins TRBV6-1 to TRBJ2-2; D may be TRBD1 (7 bases). Trimming cost V 2 bases and J 7 bases, with 14 bases left between them. This CDR3 has 15 amino acids. Germline V gene sequence: CDR1 MNHNS, CDR2 SASEGT. CDR3 loop: CASSERAGGGGELFF. The CDR3 DNA is TGTGCCAGCAGTGAACGGGCAGGGGGAGGCGGGGAGCTGTTTTTT.

This clonotype has a count of ten or more. The chain recombines TRBV14 with TRBJ2-5; TRBD2 aligns across 8 bases. The V gene end was trimmed by 3 bases and the J gene end by 3 bases; junction bases not matched to a gene: 6. Germline V gives CDR1 SGHDN, CDR2 FVKESK. This CDR3 is built from 15 residues. The CDR3 nucleotides are TGTGCCAGCAGCCATGAAACTAGCGGAGAAGAGACCCAGTACTTC. This codes for CASSHETSGEETQYF.

V usage is TRBV9 and J usage is TRBJ1-6; the D gene is possibly TRBD1 (6 bases). Germline loops: CDR1 SGDLS, CDR2 YYNGEE. Trimming cost V 4 bases and J 11 bases, with 13 bases left between them. This CDR3 spans 13 amino acids. CDR3 protein: CASSQGRGAPLHF. In DNA, the CDR3 is TGTGCCAGCAGCCAGGGGAGGGGGGCACCCCTCCACTTT.

On this clonotype itself: A read error may be the cause here, since a much bigger clone is one base away. The chain links TRBV12-3 or TRBV12-4 to TRBJ1-1; D is possibly TRBD1 (5 bases). V was pared by 5 bases and J by 3 bases, with 10 bases between. The CDR3 runs to 13 residues. CDR3 amino acids: CASSKDKYTEAFF. In DNA, the CDR3 is TGTGCCAGCAGTAAGGACAAATACACTGAAGCTTTCTTT.

The chain has TRBV27 and TRBJ2-7; no firm D call. This CDR3 region has 13 residues. Germline assignment: CDR1 MNHEY and CDR2 SMNVEV (reference sequence). V lost 0 bases, J lost 0 bases, and 3 bases lay in between. This chain's CDR3 is CASSLSISYEQYF. The CDR3 nucleotides read TGTGCCAGCAGTTTATCCATCTCCTACGAGCAGTACTTC.

This clonotype was detected a few times. CDR3 residues: CASSLNSIGSWQSNTEAFF. CDR3 coding DNA: TGTGCCAGCAGCTTAAATTCGATCGGGTCGTGGCAGTCCAACACTGAAGCTTTCTTT. This chain joins TRBV11-2 and TRBJ1-1; D is uncertain. This CDR3 region has 19 residues. Germline V lookup: CDR1 SGHAT, CDR2 FQNNGV. V was shortened by 2 bases and J by 2 bases, with 24 bases between the two germline ends. Full variable domain (missing parts from reference TRBV11-2 and TRBJ1-1): EAGVAQSPRYKIIEKRQSVAFWCNPISGHATLYWYQQILGQGPKLLIQFQNNGVVDDSQLPKDRFSAERLKGVDSTLKIQPAKLEDSAVYLCASSLNSIGSWQSNTEAFFGQGTRLTVV.

In its sample, this clonotype was seen a few times. The chain joins TRBV14 to TRBJ1-2; D remains ambiguous. Germline V gene data show CDR1 as SGHDN and CDR2 as FVKESK. The CDR3 has 14 amino acids. Between the trimmed V and J ends, which lost 6 bases and 8 bases, there was a span of 19 bases. CDR3 bases: TGTGCCAGCAGTCTTCGGTCGGATAGAGGGGGCTACACCTTC. It codes for CASSLRSDRGGYTF.

The count of this clonotype is one. The V and J genes are TRBV15 and TRBJ1-5; D gene ambiguous. Germline assignment: CDR1 LNHNV and CDR2 YYDKDF (reference sequence). V lost 0 bases and J 11 bases, leaving 14 bases between the germline ends. This CDR3 has 14 amino acids. This CDR3 is CATSRDGSKETQHF. The CDR3 coding sequence is TGTGCCACCAGCAGAGATGGATCAAAAGAGACCCAGCATTTT.

This clonotype was detected many times. The rearrangement links TRBV29-1 to TRBJ2-6, with D tentatively TRBD1 or TRBD2 (7 bases each). The CDR3 is 17 amino acids. Between the trimmed V and J ends, which lost 6 bases and 0 bases, there was a span of 18 bases. Per germline, CDR1 SQVTM and CDR2 ANQGSEA. The CDR3 DNA reads TGCAGCGTGCCCAGGGGGGGCGGCAACTCTGGGGCCAACGTCCTGACTTTC. The encoded protein is CSVPRGGGNSGANVLTF. The complete variable domain, with remaining parts taken from reference TRBV29-1 and TRBJ2-6, reads SAVISQKPSRDICQRGTSLTIQCQVDSQVTMMFWYRQQPGQSLTLIATANQGSEATYESGFVIDKFPISRPNLTFSTLTVSNMSPEDSSIYLCSVPRGGGNSGANVLTFGAGSRLTVL.

To note about this clonotype: The conserved phenylalanine or tryptophan is not found at the CDR3 terminus, so this likely reflects a read error. The V gene is TRBV20-1, the J gene TRBJ1-6; tentative D call: TRBD1 (6 bases). This CDR3 comprises 16 residues. V lost 3 bases, J lost 5 bases, and 17 bases lay in between. CDR1 DFQATT and CDR2 SNEGSKA come from the germline V gene (reference sequence). CDR3 in amino acids: CSASTIRTANNSPLHL. CDR3 nucleotides: TGCAGTGCTAGTACGATTAGGACAGCAAATAATTCACCCCTCCACCTT.

The chain recombines TRBV2 with TRBJ1-6, with no clear D. CDR1 is SNHLY, CDR2 FYNNEI, per germline. The CDR3 is 15 residues long. Deletions cut 7 bases from V and 10 bases from J, with 20 bases between. CDR3 sequence: CASITHTGDSSPLHF. The CDR3 DNA reads TGTGCCAGCATTACACACACCGGGGATAGCTCACCCCTCCACTTT.

The rearrangement uses TRBV14 and TRBJ2-5; D remains unclear. V lost 0 bases and J 0 bases, leaving 5 bases between the germline ends. CDR1 and CDR2 (germline): SGHDN, FVKESK. This CDR3 is built from 14 residues. CDR3 residues: CASSQEGYQETQYF. CDR3 nucleotide sequence: TGTGCCAGCAGCCAAGAGGGGTACCAAGAGACCCAGTACTTC.

This clonotype was recorded at least ten times. The chain carries TRBV7-2 and TRBJ1-1; D gene unclear. In germline, CDR1 is SGHTA, CDR2 FQGNSA. The V end was cut by 7 bases, the J end by 1 base, with 16 bases between. This CDR3 region has 15 residues. CDR3 loop: CASTIAVIRNTEAFF. The CDR3 coding sequence is TGTGCCAGCACCATAGCGGTCATCAGGAACACTGAAGCTTTCTTT.